A single sample is the source of the 24 T cell receptor beta chains below, sequenced in a study of blood T cell repertoires in COVID-19. The method was immunoSEQ multiplex PCR; TCRdb's version includes in-frame clones alone and lacks a portion of them. Here the sample spans over 65,000 clones, roughly three quarters being singletons. The sample taken for sequencing was peripheral blood. Receptors were obtained from a human donor in a cohort sampled during active COVID-19.

This chain joins TRBV7-2 and TRBJ1-6; D gene unclear. V lost 5 bases, J lost 10 bases, and 12 bases lay in between. CDR1 is SGHTA, CDR2 FQGNSA, per germline. The CDR3 is 13 residues long. The CDR3 here is CASSATQTSPLHF. DNA for the CDR3: TGTGCCAGCAGCGCGACACAGACCTCACCCCTCCACTTT.

This clone was picked up a small number of times. The chain is built from TRBV15 and TRBJ2-5, with 7 positions matching TRBD2. This CDR3 has 15 amino acids. The trim removed 2 bases at V and 1 base at J, leaving 4 bases unmatched. CDR1 LNHNV and CDR2 YYDKDF come from the germline V gene (reference sequence). CDR3: CATSRPGGLQETQYF. The DNA of the CDR3 is TGTGCCACCAGCAGACCGGGAGGACTCCAAGAGACCCAGTACTTC.

The V and J genes are TRBV3-1 (or the pseudogene TRBV3-2) and TRBJ2-7; a weak D match, TRBD1 (6 bases). Germline CDR1 is LGHDT and CDR2 is YNNKEL (reference sequence). CDR3 length equals 14 residues. The ends were cut back, 4 bases at V and 3 bases at J, with 13 bases in the middle. The CDR3 sequence: CASSLRAGDYEQYF. DNA of the CDR3: TGTGCCAGCAGCCTTCGGGCAGGGGACTACGAGCAGTACTTC.

This clone was picked up many times. The V gene is TRBV7-9, the J gene TRBJ1-2; TRBD1 agrees at 8 bases. This CDR3 is 14 amino acids long. Per the germline V gene, CDR1 is SEHNR and CDR2 is FQNEAQ (reference sequence). V was pared by 5 bases and J by 2 bases, with 4 bases of the junction left unmatched. The CDR3 sequence: CASSPQGENYGYTF. In DNA, the CDR3 is TGTGCCAGCAGCCCACAGGGGGAGAACTATGGCTACACCTTC.

This clone was counted between two and nine times. The chain carries TRBV6-5 and TRBJ2-7; 9 bases align to TRBD1. CDR3 length: 13 amino acids. The germline CDR1 and CDR2 sequences are MNHEY and SVGAGI. V dropped 6 bases and J dropped 5; count of bases not matched to a gene: 5. The CDR3 loop reads CASRVGDRDEQYF. The CDR3, as DNA: TGTGCCAGCAGAGTCGGGGACAGGGACGAGCAGTACTTC.

The rearrangement joins TRBV9 to TRBJ1-6, with D uncertain. CDR3 length: 15 amino acids. V lost 0 bases, J lost 6 bases, and 10 bases lay in between. Germline assignment: CDR1 SGDLS and CDR2 YYNGEE. The DNA for the CDR3 is TGTGCCAGCAGCGTAGATTGGGCCTCTAATTCACCCCTCCACTTT. Amino acid sequence: CASSVDWASNSPLHF.

This clone was detected only a few times. The genes are TRBV2 and TRBJ1-5; weak D call: TRBD1 (5 bases). V lost 6 bases and J lost 7, with 28 bases in between. CDR1 and CDR2 from the germline V gene are SNHLY and FYNNEI. CDR3 size: 18 residues. Here the CDR3 DNA reads TGTGCCAGCAGACCGATCCCCTTTGGGCAGGGAAGTCGGCAGCCCCAGCATTTT. This translates into CASRPIPFGQGSRQPQHF.

V usage is TRBV9 and J usage is TRBJ2-1; tentatively, D is TRBD1 (6 bases). Between the trimmed V and J ends, which lost 2 bases and 0 bases, there was a span of 12 bases. Germline CDR1 is SGDLS and CDR2 is YYNGEE. The CDR3 contains 16 residues. CDR3 sequence reads: CASSVQTGHSYNEQFF. The CDR3 DNA reads as TGTGCCAGCAGCGTCCAGACGGGACACTCCTACAATGAGCAGTTCTTC.

V gene TRBV24-1 combines with J gene TRBJ1-1; D perhaps matches TRBD1 (6 bases). This CDR3 has 15 residues. V dropped 9 bases and J dropped 1 base, with 17 bases sitting between them. Per the germline V gene, CDR1 is KGHDR and CDR2 is SFDVKD. The CDR3 DNA sequence: TGTGCCACCCGGACTGGGGGCCTCGGGAACACTGAAGCTTTCTTT. Residues: CATRTGGLGNTEAFF.

The chain links TRBV5-6 to TRBJ1-1, with 9 bases identical to TRBD1. V gave up 2 bases and J gave up 5 bases; unmatched junction bases: 7. This CDR3 has 15 residues. Germline CDR1 and CDR2: SGHDT and YYEEEE. In nucleotides, the CDR3 is TGTGCCAGCAGCTTACCGGGACAGGGTGGAACTGAAGCTTTCTTT. It encodes CASSLPGQGGTEAFF. The full variable domain, rest sourced from reference TRBV5-6 and TRBJ1-1, is DAGVTQSPTHLIKTRGQQVTLRCSPKSGHDTVSWYQQALGQGPQFIFQYYEEEERQRGNFPDRFSGHQFPNYSSELNVNALLLGDSALYLCASSLPGQGGTEAFFGQGTRLTVV.

V and J are TRBV6-2 or TRBV6-3 and TRBJ2-3, with 7 bases lining up with TRBD1. Trimming at V came to 5 bases and at J to 3 bases, leaving 8 bases not matched to a gene. The CDR3 contains 15 residues. In germline, CDR1 is MNHEY, CDR2 SVGEGT. The CDR3 DNA is TGTGCCAGCAGTCCCAGGGGGATGTGGACAGATACGCAGTATTTT. This codes for CASSPRGMWTDTQYF.

The chain employs TRBV5-1 and TRBJ2-1, with a tentative D call TRBD2 (6 bases). Germline V gives CDR1 SGHRS, CDR2 YFSETQ. V was clipped by 0 bases and J by 8 bases, with 12 bases between them. CDR3 size: 14 residues. CDR3 amino acids: CASSLGLEGHEQFF. CDR3 DNA: TGCGCCAGCAGCTTGGGACTAGAAGGCCATGAGCAGTTCTTC.

This chain's CDR3 is CASAYDSPNYGYTF. In nucleotides, the CDR3 is TGCGCCAGCGCGTATGACAGCCCCAACTATGGCTACACCTTC. This sequence joins TRBV5-1 and TRBJ1-2; weak D call: TRBD1 (5 bases). The CDR3 extends over 14 amino acids. Trimming removed 7 bases from V and 2 bases from J, with 15 bases in between. Per germline, CDR1 SGHRS and CDR2 YFSETQ.

This clone was seen just once. This chain uses TRBV6-5 with TRBJ1-2, with a possible D match to TRBD1 (6 bases). This CDR3 region has 13 residues. The germline gives CDR1 MNHEY, CDR2 SVGAGI. The germline V and J ends were trimmed by 6 bases and 6 bases, with 14 bases remaining between them. The CDR3 protein is CASSWGPGDGYTF. Written as DNA, the CDR3 is TGTGCCAGCAGCTGGGGTCCAGGGGATGGCTACACCTTC.

The chain employs TRBV6-6 and TRBJ2-1; TRBD2 agrees at 14 bases. With V trimmed by 5 bases and J by 12 bases, 3 bases remained unmatched. The CDR3 contains 13 residues. Looked up from germline, CDR1 is MNHNY and CDR2 is SVGAGI (reference sequence). This CDR3 reads CASSPGLAGGQFF. Written as DNA, the CDR3 is TGTGCCAGCAGTCCTGGACTAGCGGGAGGGCAGTTCTTC.

This clone was seen only a few times. The same CDR3 arises from other DNA sequences in this sample as well. CDR3 coding DNA: TGTGCCAGCAGCGTAGGGACAGGGGGACGGGGTGAGCAGTTCTTC. As protein: CASSVGTGGRGEQFF. The chain carries TRBV9 and TRBJ2-1, with 10 bases that match TRBD1. V lost 0 bases to trimming and J lost 9 bases; unmatched junction nucleotides: 6. Germline V gene data show CDR1 as SGDLS and CDR2 as YYNGEE. This CDR3 has 15 amino acids.

The V call is TRBV3-1 (or the pseudogene TRBV3-2), the J call TRBJ2-5, with 9 bases identical to TRBD2. V was clipped by 1 base and J by 7 bases; unmatched bases: 10. Germline V gene lookup returns CDR1 LGHDT and CDR2 YNNKEL (reference sequence). The CDR3 is 16 residues long. The DNA for the CDR3 is TGTGCCAGCAGCCAAGTGGCAGCGGGAGGATTGAGGACCCAGTACTTC. Residues: CASSQVAAGGLRTQYF.

The chain combines TRBV6-6 with TRBJ1-6; D perhaps matches TRBD1 (6 bases). This CDR3 has 15 residues. V was shortened by 2 bases and J by 7 bases, with 12 bases between the two germline ends. Germline V gene data show CDR1 as MNHNY and CDR2 as SVGAGI (reference sequence). CDR3 loop: CASSYGSGANSPLHF. As DNA, the CDR3 is TGTGCCAGCAGTTACGGATCAGGGGCGAATTCACCCCTCCACTTT.

The CDR3 bases are TGTGCCAGCAGCTACCGGGACAGGGGCGATGAGCAGTTCTTC. This sequence encodes CASSYRDRGDEQFF. V gene TRBV7-3 combines with J gene TRBJ2-1; 10 bases are shared with TRBD1. The V and J ends lost 4 bases and 8 bases, in that order; junction bases with no gene match: 5. CDR1 is SGHTA, CDR2 FQGTGA, per germline. The CDR3 length is 14 residues.

The chain employs TRBV4-1 and TRBJ1-1, with D maybe TRBD1 (5 bases). Per the germline V gene, CDR1 is MGHRA and CDR2 is YSYEKL. The ends were cut back, 1 base at V and 10 bases at J, with 16 bases in the middle. The CDR3 sequence is 14 residues long. The CDR3, as DNA: TGCGCCAGCAGCCAAGGGGCGCCAGGGTTAGCAGCTTTCTTT. Amino acids: CASSQGAPGLAAFF.

V usage is TRBV5-1 and J usage is TRBJ2-7; D gene ambiguous. Germline lookup yields CDR1 SGHRS and CDR2 YFSETQ. The CDR3 sequence is 14 residues long. V was trimmed by 1 base and J by 2 bases, leaving 10 bases between them. In DNA form, the CDR3 reads TGCGCCAGCAGCTTGTTGCCAGGCCCCTACGAGCAGTACTTC. This translates into CASSLLPGPYEQYF.

This chain links TRBV3-1 (or the pseudogene TRBV3-2) with TRBJ2-1, with 14 bases identical to TRBD2. V shed 2 bases and J 12 bases; nucleotides not matched to a gene: 3. This CDR3 region has 14 residues. Germline CDR1 is LGHDT and CDR2 is YNNKEL (reference sequence). CDR3 DNA sequence: TGTGCCAGCAGCCAATCCGGGACTAGCGGGAGGCAGTTCTTC. Translation gives CASSQSGTSGRQFF.

The chain has TRBV18 and TRBJ2-5, with D maybe TRBD2 (6 bases). The CDR3 runs to 13 residues. The germline gives CDR1 KGHSH, CDR2 LQKENI. Trimming stripped 3 bases from V and 7 bases from J, with 12 bases between. The CDR3 region has the DNA TGTGCCAGCTCACCCAGGGACTTTGGGACCCAGTACTTC. Its protein is CASSPRDFGTQYF.

This clone was counted only a few times. The rearrangement links TRBV28 to TRBJ2-1, with TRBD2 identical over 8 bases. Per germline, CDR1 MDHEN and CDR2 SYDVKM. The CDR3 has 15 amino acids. V dropped 2 bases and J dropped 5; count of bases not matched to a gene: 5. CDR3 coding DNA: TGTGCCAGCAGTTTAACGCTAGCGGGCCACAATGAGCAGTTCTTC. Translating it yields CASSLTLAGHNEQFF.